What follows are 19 T cell receptor beta chains derived from one specimen sequenced in a study of cytomegalovirus exposure and HLA in healthy donors. Researchers ran the PCR with 60 Vbeta and 13 Jbeta primers. The table came from immunoSEQ multiplex PCR; TCRdb's copy has only in-frame clones and leaves some out. The sample carries roughly 150,000 clones, 68% recorded once. Source material: PBMCs. These receptor sequences come from a man aged 25-45 years in good health and CMV-seropositive.

This clone has more than one count but fewer than ten. V gene TRBV2 combines with J gene TRBJ2-2, with a possible D match to TRBD2 (5 bases). This CDR3 is 13 amino acids long. V dropped 8 bases and J dropped 6 bases, with 13 bases sitting between them. Germline CDR1 and CDR2: SNHLY and FYNNEI. In nucleotides, the CDR3 is TGTGCCAGCGAAAAGGACTGGTCCGGGGAGCTGTTTTTT. Translation gives CASEKDWSGELFF.

The chain recombines TRBV7-3 with TRBJ2-1; no definite D call. This CDR3 has 11 amino acids. The V end was cut by 5 bases, the J end by 12 bases, with 11 bases between. The germline CDR1 and CDR2 sequences are SGHTA and FQGTGA. For the CDR3, the DNA is TGTGCCAGCAGCCCGGGTACTGGGCAGTTCTTC. It is translated as CASSPGTGQFF.

Here the CDR3 DNA reads TGTGCCAGCAGCCTCTCTACAGGGTGGGGCACTGAAGCTTTCTTT. Translated: CASSLSTGWGTEAFF. This chain links TRBV9 with TRBJ1-1; tentatively, D is TRBD1 (6 bases). Germline CDR1 and CDR2: SGDLS and YYNGEE. Trimming took off 4 bases at V and 4 bases at J, with 17 bases between the two ends. The CDR3 contains 15 residues.

V and J are TRBV11-2 and TRBJ1-1; D possibly corresponds to TRBD1 (5 bases). V was clipped by 1 base and J by 6 bases, with 9 bases between them. Germline CDR1 and CDR2: SGHAT and FQNNGV. The CDR3 spans 13 residues. In DNA form, the CDR3 reads TGTGCCAGCAGCTTAGTTGGGGCTGCTGAAGCTTTCTTT. Translation: CASSLVGAAEAFF. Together with reference TRBV11-2 and TRBJ1-1, the CDR3 gives the full variable domain: EAGVAQSPRYKIIEKRQSVAFWCNPISGHATLYWYQQILGQGPKLLIQFQNNGVVDDSQLPKDRFSAERLKGVDSTLKIQPAKLEDSAVYLCASSLVGAAEAFFGQGTRLTVV.

The gene calls are TRBV5-4 and TRBJ1-2, with D possibly matching TRBD1 (5 bases). V was pared by 0 bases and J by 0 bases, with 6 bases between. CDR1 SGHNT and CDR2 YYREEE come from the germline V gene (reference sequence). This CDR3 contains 14 residues. The CDR3 sequence is CASSLGTPNYGYTF. The CDR3 nucleotides are TGTGCCAGCAGCTTGGGGACACCTAACTATGGCTACACCTTC.

This clone has a handful of counts. The rearrangement uses TRBV7-3 and TRBJ1-1; no reliable D call. The CDR3 totals 13 residues. The germline CDR1 and CDR2 sequences are SGHTA and FQGTGA. The V gene lost 5 bases and the J gene lost 1 base, with 8 bases spanning the gap. This chain's CDR3 is CASSPHGNTEAFF. The CDR3 DNA sequence: TGTGCCAGCAGCCCCCACGGGAACACTGAAGCTTTCTTT.

The chain combines TRBV14 with TRBJ2-2, with TRBD2 identical over 10 bases. The junction had 7 bases not matched to a gene; V was cut back by 5 bases and J by 1 base. The CDR3 extends over 17 amino acids. Germline values: CDR1 SGHDN, CDR2 FVKESK. DNA of the CDR3: TGTGCCAGCAGCGCGCGACGACTAGCGGGGAACACCGGGGAGCTGTTTTTT. Its translation is CASSARRLAGNTGELFF.

The chain combines TRBV2 with TRBJ1-2, with 7 bases fitting TRBD1. Germline loops: CDR1 SNHLY, CDR2 FYNNEI. The CDR3 sequence is 15 residues long. J lost 0 bases, V lost 7 bases, and 8 bases had no gene match. The CDR3 nucleotides read TGTGCCAGCATGGGGACAGCTCTACCTAACTATGGCTACACCTTC. Translating it yields CASMGTALPNYGYTF. The variable domain in full, with the rest retrieved from reference TRBV2 and TRBJ1-2, is EPEVTQTPSHQVTQMGQEVILRCVPISNHLYFYWYRQILGQKVEFLVSFYNNEISEKSEIFDDQFSVERPDGSNFTLKIRSTKLEDSAMYFCASMGTALPNYGYTFGSGTRLTVV.

The rearrangement links TRBV30 to TRBJ1-5, with 7 bases fitting TRBD1. CDR3 length equals 13 residues. CDR1 is GTSNPN, CDR2 SVGIG, per germline (reference sequence). V shed 3 bases, J shed 7 bases, and the junction held 6 bases outside the gene matches. The CDR3 protein is CAWSPKGAQPQHF. CDR3 in DNA: TGTGCCTGGAGCCCGAAGGGGGCACAGCCCCAGCATTTT. The full variable domain, its missing parts supplied by reference TRBV30 and TRBJ1-5, is SQTIHQWPATLVQPVGSPLSLECTVEGTSNPNLYWYRQAAGRGLQLLFYSVGIGQISSEVPQNLSASRPQDRQFILSSKKLLLSDSGFYLCAWSPKGAQPQHFGDGTRLSIL.

The sample holds a few counts of this clone. V is TRBV30 and J is TRBJ2-5; possibly TRBD1 for D (6 bases). Trimming pared 1 base from V and 1 base from J, leaving 13 bases between. CDR1 is GTSNPN and CDR2 is SVGIG in the germline V gene (reference sequence). The length of the CDR3 is 15 residues. CDR3: CAWSAPGAVQETQYF. CDR3 nucleotide sequence: TGTGCCTGGAGTGCACCAGGGGCAGTCCAAGAGACCCAGTACTTC.

This clone was seen a handful of times. The CDR3 here is CASSSGRLYEQYF. CDR3 DNA: TGTGCCAGTTCTAGCGGGAGGCTCTACGAGCAGTACTTC. The gene calls are TRBV19 and TRBJ2-5; 11 bases line up with TRBD2. TRBJ2-7 matches the DNA end more closely, so the J call is doubtful. Germline V gene lookup returns CDR1 LNHDA and CDR2 SQIVND (reference sequence). The CDR3 has 13 amino acids.

In this sample, this clone turned up a few times. The gene calls are TRBV7-3 and TRBJ2-2; possible D gene TRBD1, 5 bases. Trimming shortened V by 5 bases and J by 5 bases, and 12 bases separated the two germline ends. The CDR3 covers 14 residues. The germline V gene has CDR1 SGHTA and CDR2 FQGTGA. In DNA form, the CDR3 reads TGTGCCAGCAGCCCCATTAAGGGGACCGGGGAGCTGTTTTTT. As protein: CASSPIKGTGELFF.

This clone has more than one count but fewer than ten. V gene TRBV30 combines with J gene TRBJ2-2; 12 nucleotides align to TRBD2. V shed 3 bases, J shed 6 bases, and the junction held 8 bases outside the gene matches. CDR3 size: 16 residues. Germline CDR1 reads GTSNPN; CDR2 reads SVGIG (reference sequence). CDR3 sequence: CAWRGLAGLGPGELFF. As DNA, the CDR3 is TGTGCCTGGAGGGGACTAGCGGGCTTAGGACCCGGGGAGCTGTTTTTT.

This clone was counted between two and nine times. The chain recombines TRBV29-1 with TRBJ2-7, with TRBD2 matching over 9 bases. V shed 7 bases and J 6 bases; nucleotides not matched to a gene: 19. The CDR3 sequence is 16 residues long. Germline CDR1 reads SQVTM; CDR2 reads ANQGSEA. CDR3: CSAGHSSAGGFREQYF. DNA for the CDR3: TGCAGCGCCGGTCACAGTTCAGCGGGAGGTTTCCGCGAGCAGTACTTC.

The V and J genes are TRBV18 and TRBJ1-4, with a tentative D call TRBD1 (6 bases). Trimming stripped 4 bases from V and 7 bases from J, with 7 bases between. Germline lookup yields CDR1 KGHSH and CDR2 LQKENI. The CDR3 spans 12 residues. This CDR3 is CASSLDSEKLFF. In DNA, the CDR3 is TGTGCCAGCTCACTGGACAGTGAAAAACTGTTTTTT.

The chain couples TRBV28 to TRBJ2-1; 10 nucleotides match TRBD2. Germline V gene sequence: CDR1 MDHEN, CDR2 SYDVKM. The CDR3 runs 17 residues. V lost 7 bases to trimming and J lost 2 bases; unmatched junction nucleotides: 11. Here the CDR3 DNA reads TGTGCCAGCATGTCGGTTAGCGGGAGGTTCCCCTACAATGAGCAGTTCTTC. Translation gives CASMSVSGRFPYNEQFF. Full variable domain (remainder filled in from reference TRBV28 and TRBJ2-1): DVKVTQSSRYLVKRTGEKVFLECVQDMDHENMFWYRQDPGLGLRLIYFSYDVKMKEKGDIPEGYSVSREKKERFSLILESASTNQTSMYLCASMSVSGRFPYNEQFFGPGTRLTVL.

The genes are TRBV11-3 and TRBJ2-1; TRBD2 agrees at 7 bases. There are 15 residues in the CDR3. V lost 1 base and J lost 5; bases outside the gene matches: 5. In germline, CDR1 is SGHNT, CDR2 YENEEA. As DNA, the CDR3 is TGTGCCAGCAGCTTAGGAGGTGGACTAGACAATGAGCAGTTCTTC. Its translation is CASSLGGGLDNEQFF.

This sequence joins TRBV10-3 and TRBJ1-1, with 9 positions matching TRBD1. The junction had 3 bases not matched to a gene; V was cut back by 3 bases and J by 1 base. The CDR3 contains 15 residues. Germline V gives CDR1 ENHRY, CDR2 SYGVKD. The CDR3 reads CAISDRQGGNTEAFF. The CDR3 DNA is TGTGCCATCAGTGATCGACAGGGGGGGAACACTGAAGCTTTCTTT.

The rearrangement links TRBV18 to TRBJ2-7; TRBD1 aligns across 7 bases. CDR1 is KGHSH and CDR2 is LQKENI in the germline V gene. The V gene end was trimmed by 1 base and the J gene end by 6 bases; junction bases not matched to a gene: 3. The CDR3 has 13 residues. The DNA for the CDR3 is TGTGCCAGCTCACCACAGGGGGCAGGCGAGCAGTACTTC. Protein: CASSPQGAGEQYF.